Following are 3 T cell receptor beta chains from one sample sequenced in a study of shared clonotypes between healthy human individuals. TCRdb keeps only in-frame clones here, not all; method: immunoSEQ multiplex PCR. The data show under 850,000 clones, almost 95% seen once. Naive-designated CD8 cells lacked CD45RO, were positively enriched for CCR7, and omitted terminally differentiated effector memory CD45RA+ cells. The material sequenced was naive CD8+ T cells sorted from blood. The receptor source for this set is a man aged 25 to 45 in good health.

The chain joins TRBV5-4 to TRBJ2-7; the D gene could be TRBD1 or TRBD2 (5 bases each). The CDR3 consists of 14 residues. Germline V CDR1 and CDR2: SGHNT, YYREEE (reference sequence). The germline V and J ends were trimmed by 1 base and 5 bases, with 13 bases remaining between them. CDR3 DNA: TGTGCCAGCAGCTTGTACGAGGGGTCGGACGAGCAGTACTTC. This sequence encodes CASSLYEGSDEQYF.

As concerns this clone: The same CDR3 arises from other DNA sequences in this sample as well. The V gene is TRBV7-9, the J gene TRBJ2-2; D call uncertain. The CDR3 is 13 residues long. Germline V lookup: CDR1 SEHNR, CDR2 FQNEAQ (reference sequence). With 5 bases removed from V and 2 bases from J, the gap between germline ends came to 6 bases. In DNA, the CDR3 is TGTGCCAGCAGCCCGGACAACACCGGGGAGCTGTTTTTT. Its translation is CASSPDNTGELFF.

This clone turned up a few times. The same CDR3 can be traced to other DNA sequences in this sample. CDR3 amino acids: CASSSEANEQFF. The CDR3 DNA is TGTGCCAGCAGCTCTGAGGCTAATGAGCAGTTCTTC. The V gene is TRBV7-6, the J gene TRBJ2-1; no definite D call. Germline assignment: CDR1 SGHVS and CDR2 FNYEAQ. The CDR3 sequence is 12 residues long. Between the trimmed V and J ends, which lost 4 bases and 7 bases, there was a span of 8 bases.